Below are 30 T cell receptor beta chains sequenced from a single sample in a study of cytomegalovirus exposure and HLA in healthy donors listed by TCRdb under 2017. The receptor library was made with the immunoSEQ multiplex PCR assay. Here the immuneACCESS table is served through TCRdb, limited to in-frame sequences with V and J called. Missing clones are a known gap in these copies; in checked studies unresolved V genes cover under half, and the rest lacks a known reason. The sample includes approximately 220,000 clones, with around four fifths observed a single time. In total, the top ten clones hold more than 12% of the sample. Sequencing was done on a sample of PBMCs. Source of these receptors: a young woman in good health and CMV-seropositive.

The chain couples TRBV7-2 to TRBJ1-1; possible D gene TRBD1, 6 bases. Germline V gene lookup returns CDR1 SGHTA and CDR2 FQGNSA. The CDR3 has 15 amino acids. The V end was cut by 5 bases, the J end by 5 bases, with 18 bases between. As DNA, the CDR3 is TGTGCCAGCAGCCCCAAGGTGGGACACGGGACTGAAGCTTTCTTT. Amino acid sequence: CASSPKVGHGTEAFF. The variable domain in full, completed from reference TRBV7-2 and TRBJ1-1, reads GAGVSQSPSNKVTEKGKDVELRCDPISGHTALYWYRQSLGQGLEFLIYFQGNSAPDKSGLPSDRFSAERTGGSVSTLTIQRTQQEDSAVYLCASSPKVGHGTEAFFGQGTRLTVV.

The chain employs TRBV29-1 and TRBJ2-1; 16 nucleotides line up with TRBD2. This CDR3 contains 19 residues. J was trimmed by 0 bases and V by 6 bases; bases with no gene match: 11. The V gene's germline CDR1 is SQVTM and CDR2 ANQGSEA. The CDR3 bases are TGCAGCGTAGATCAGGGACTAGCGGGAGGGCCGAACTCCTACAATGAGCAGTTCTTC. This gives the protein CSVDQGLAGGPNSYNEQFF.

The chain uses TRBV28 and TRBJ2-5; the D is unclear. Trimming took off 4 bases at V and 6 bases at J, with 9 bases between the two ends. Germline CDR1 MDHEN, CDR2 SYDVKM. The CDR3 spans 12 residues. CDR3 nucleotide sequence: TGTGCCAGCAGTTCATCTCCGCAGACCCAGTACTTC. Translated, it gives CASSSSPQTQYF.

This chain uses TRBV14 with TRBJ2-5; TRBD1 agrees at 7 bases. This CDR3 has 17 residues. Germline CDR1 reads SGHDN; CDR2 reads FVKESK. V dropped 4 bases and J dropped 1; count of bases not matched to a gene: 12. CDR3: CASSLNDRGQPQETQYF. The CDR3, as DNA: TGTGCCAGCAGCCTAAACGACCGGGGACAGCCCCAAGAGACCCAGTACTTC.

The V and J genes are TRBV2 and TRBJ2-7, with 11 bases fitting TRBD1. The CDR3 is made up of 16 amino acids. The V gene end was trimmed by 5 bases and the J gene end by 2 bases; junction bases not matched to a gene: 8. Germline lookup yields CDR1 SNHLY and CDR2 FYNNEI. CDR3 sequence reads: CASSPSLDRGPYEQYF. The DNA for the CDR3 is TGTGCCAGCAGTCCCTCATTGGACAGGGGGCCCTACGAGCAGTACTTC.

The chain employs TRBV4-1 and TRBJ2-7; tentatively, D is TRBD1 or TRBD2 (5 bases each). This CDR3 region has 12 residues. Germline CDR1 MGHRA, CDR2 YSYEKL. Trimming took off 0 bases at V and 8 bases at J, with 8 bases between the two ends. The CDR3 protein is CASSQEWGQQYF. The DNA of the CDR3 is TGCGCCAGCAGCCAAGAATGGGGACAGCAGTACTTC.

The V call is TRBV14, the J call TRBJ1-1; 7 positions agree with TRBD1. CDR3 length: 14 residues. Germline CDR1 is SGHDN and CDR2 is FVKESK. V lost 4 bases and J lost 5; bases outside the gene matches: 7. The CDR3 sequence: CASSLRQGRTEAFF. CDR3 DNA: TGTGCCAGCAGCCTAAGACAGGGTCGGACTGAAGCTTTCTTT.

The chain joins TRBV5-4 to TRBJ2-3; 12 bases fit TRBD2. The CDR3 extends over 17 amino acids. Germline CDR1 and CDR2: SGHNT and YYREEE (reference sequence). J was trimmed by 5 bases and V by 7 bases; bases with no gene match: 14. Written as DNA, the CDR3 is TGTGCCAGCTTCCCCCCCGCGACTAGCGGGAGAGGAGATACGCAGTATTTT. Translating gives CASFPPATSGRGDTQYF.

This chain connects TRBV10-2 to TRBJ2-5; no definite D call. This CDR3 is 12 amino acids long. Per the germline V gene, CDR1 is WSHSY and CDR2 is SAAADI. V was pared by 8 bases and J by 2 bases, with 9 bases between. CDR3 sequence reads: CASGNDQETQYF. The CDR3, as DNA: TGCGCCAGCGGAAATGATCAAGAGACCCAGTACTTC.

The sample holds one count of this clone. The chain couples TRBV5-6 to TRBJ2-7; 10 bases line up with TRBD1. The CDR3 spans 14 residues. The germline CDR1 and CDR2 sequences are SGHDT and YYEEEE. After removal of 5 bases from V and 3 bases from J, the junction contained 5 bases not matched to a gene. The chain's CDR3 is CASSSGQGIYEQYF. The CDR3 nucleotides are TGTGCCAGCAGTTCGGGACAGGGGATCTACGAGCAGTACTTC.

The genes are TRBV4-3 and TRBJ2-1; 9 nucleotides match TRBD1. This CDR3 contains 15 residues. CDR1 is LGHNA, CDR2 YSLEER, per germline. The trim removed 8 bases at V and 6 bases at J, leaving 11 bases unmatched. CDR3 nucleotides: TGCGCCAGCGGAACCGGGACAGGGCGAGGCAATGAGCAGTTCTTC. Protein sequence: CASGTGTGRGNEQFF.

The chain carries TRBV18 and TRBJ1-1; D remains ambiguous. CDR1 and CDR2 from the germline V gene are KGHSH and LQKENI. The CDR3 sequence is 18 residues long. The germline V and J ends were trimmed by 1 base and 0 bases, with 18 bases remaining between them. The CDR3 region is CASSPRTVGGPMNTEAFF. In DNA form, the CDR3 reads TGTGCCAGCTCACCACGGACGGTAGGCGGACCCATGAACACTGAAGCTTTCTTT.

V is TRBV2 and J is TRBJ2-7; D unresolved. The germline V and J ends were trimmed by 4 bases and 5 bases, with 12 bases remaining between them. This CDR3 has 13 residues. Germline V gives CDR1 SNHLY, CDR2 FYNNEI. The CDR3 coding sequence is TGTGCCAGCAGTGTGGCAGTTACCCACGAGCAGTACTTC. The encoded protein is CASSVAVTHEQYF.

The chain couples TRBV5-6 to TRBJ1-1, with 9 bases matching TRBD1. This CDR3 is built from 13 residues. Germline CDR1 SGHDT, CDR2 YYEEEE. Germline trimming cut 3 bases from V and 4 bases from J; bases unmatched to any gene: 1. CDR3 amino acids: CASSWGQGTEAFF. The CDR3, as DNA: TGTGCCAGCAGCTGGGGACAGGGCACTGAAGCTTTCTTT.

The rearrangement joins TRBV7-6 to TRBJ2-7, with TRBD2 identical over 9 bases. CDR3 length: 16 amino acids. V shed 5 bases, J shed 0 bases, and the junction held 8 bases outside the gene matches. Germline loops: CDR1 SGHVS, CDR2 FNYEAQ. The CDR3 DNA reads TGTGCCAGCAGCCCCGAACTAGCGGGCAGCTCCTACGAGCAGTACTTC. Protein sequence: CASSPELAGSSYEQYF. The whole variable domain, remainder taken from reference TRBV7-6 and TRBJ2-7, is GAGVSQSPRYKVTKRGQDVALRCDPISGHVSLYWYRQALGQGPEFLTYFNYEAQQDKSGLPNDRFSAERPEGSISTLTIQRTEQRDSAMYRCASSPELAGSSYEQYFGPGTRLTVT.

The chain couples TRBV6-5 to TRBJ2-3; 15 bases are shared with TRBD2. V dropped 5 bases and J dropped 10; count of bases not matched to a gene: 7. Germline V gene sequence: CDR1 MNHEY, CDR2 SVGAGI. This CDR3 has 15 residues. CDR3 coding DNA: TGTGCCAGCAGTCAAGGGACTAGCGGGAGGTTAGCGCAGTATTTT. Its translation: CASSQGTSGRLAQYF.

The V call is TRBV9, the J call TRBJ1-2; possibly TRBD1 for D (5 bases). V gave up 4 bases and J gave up 3 bases, with 25 bases separating them. The CDR3 runs 18 residues. Per the germline V gene, CDR1 is SGDLS and CDR2 is YYNGEE. CDR3 region: CASSLPQIADDRYYGYTF. CDR3 coding DNA: TGTGCCAGCAGCCTCCCCCAGATCGCCGATGACAGATACTATGGCTACACCTTC. The variable domain in full, completed from reference TRBV9 and TRBJ1-2, reads DSGVTQTPKHLITATGQRVTLRCSPRSGDLSVYWYQQSLDQGLQFLIQYYNGEERAKGNILERFSAQQFPDLHSELNLSSLELGDSALYFCASSLPQIADDRYYGYTFGSGTRLTVV.

This chain joins TRBV5-4 and TRBJ2-7; 9 bases agree with TRBD2. CDR3 length: 15 amino acids. The germline CDR1 and CDR2 sequences are SGHNT and YYREEE (reference sequence). With V trimmed by 4 bases and J by 0 bases, 5 bases remained unmatched. The CDR3 DNA is TGTGCCAGCAGCCTTAGCGGGAGAGGCTCCTACGAGCAGTACTTC. Translated, it gives CASSLSGRGSYEQYF. The full variable domain, in which reference TRBV5-4 and TRBJ2-7 provide the parts outside the CDR3, is ETGVTQSPTHLIKTRGQQVTLRCSSQSGHNTVSWYQQALGQGPQFIFQYYREEENGRGNFPPRFSGLQFPNYSSELNVNALELDDSALYLCASSLSGRGSYEQYFGPGTRLTVT.

The CDR3 loop reads CASKGNDGYTF. CDR3 DNA sequence: TGTGCCAGCAAGGGGAATGATGGCTACACCTTC. The chain is built from TRBV9 and TRBJ1-2; a weak D match, TRBD1 (5 bases). This CDR3 spans 11 amino acids. Germline V lookup: CDR1 SGDLS, CDR2 YYNGEE. V was cut by 6 bases and J by 6 bases, with 9 bases left in between. The full variable domain, rest sourced from reference TRBV9 and TRBJ1-2, is DSGVTQTPKHLITATGQRVTLRCSPRSGDLSVYWYQQSLDQGLQFLIQYYNGEERAKGNILERFSAQQFPDLHSELNLSSLELGDSALYFCASKGNDGYTFGSGTRLTVV.

DNA for the CDR3: TGTGCCAGCAGCTCGCGAACGGGACTAGCGGGTTCCAGCTCCTACGAGCAGTACTTC. It yields the protein CASSSRTGLAGSSSYEQYF. This chain connects TRBV7-2 to TRBJ2-7; TRBD2 agrees at 12 bases. CDR3 length: 19 amino acids. V trimming: 4 bases; J trimming: 0 bases; junction bases outside the gene matches: 13. The germline CDR1 and CDR2 sequences are SGHTA and FQGNSA. The full variable domain, with the rest looked up from reference TRBV7-2 and TRBJ2-7, is GAGVSQSPSNKVTEKGKDVELRCDPISGHTALYWYRQSLGQGLEFLIYFQGNSAPDKSGLPSDRFSAERTGGSVSTLTIQRTQQEDSAVYLCASSSRTGLAGSSSYEQYFGPGTRLTVT.

This chain uses TRBV7-2 with TRBJ1-5; D call uncertain. The ends were cut back, 5 bases at V and 8 bases at J, with 7 bases in the middle. Germline loops: CDR1 SGHTA, CDR2 FQGNSA. CDR3 size: 11 residues. Written as DNA, the CDR3 is TGTGCCAGCAGCGCCGGGGAGCCCCAGCATTTT. Translation: CASSAGEPQHF.

There are many counts of this clone. The genes are TRBV6-4 and TRBJ2-1, with 13 nucleotides matching TRBD2. Per germline, CDR1 MRHNA and CDR2 SNTAGT. J gave up 5 bases and V 5 bases, and 3 bases lay outside the gene matches. The CDR3 is 15 amino acids. The CDR3 is CASSTGTSGNNEQFF. For the CDR3, the DNA is TGTGCCAGCAGTACCGGGACTAGCGGGAACAATGAGCAGTTCTTC.

The chain recombines TRBV6-5 with TRBJ1-2; D is undetermined. V gave up 2 bases and J gave up 4 bases, with 8 bases separating them. Germline V gene data show CDR1 as MNHEY and CDR2 as SVGAGI. The CDR3 is made up of 13 amino acids. CDR3: CASSYDTTYGYTF. The CDR3 DNA reads as TGTGCCAGCAGTTACGACACAACCTATGGCTACACCTTC.

This chain links TRBV11-2 with TRBJ2-5; D possibly corresponds to TRBD2 (6 bases). Germline V gene data show CDR1 as SGHAT and CDR2 as FQNNGV. The CDR3 consists of 13 residues. Trimming left V 4 bases short and J 11 bases short, with 17 bases between. The CDR3 nucleotides read TGTGCCAGCAGCTCGGGACTGCTTGGGGTTCAGTACTTC. It specifies CASSSGLLGVQYF. The full variable domain, in which reference TRBV11-2 and TRBJ2-5 provide the parts outside the CDR3, is EAGVAQSPRYKIIEKRQSVAFWCNPISGHATLYWYQQILGQGPKLLIQFQNNGVVDDSQLPKDRFSAERLKGVDSTLKIQPAKLEDSAVYLCASSSGLLGVQYFGPGTRLLVL.

The chain recombines TRBV27 with TRBJ1-2, with D unclear. Trimming left V 6 bases short and J 2 bases short, with 7 bases between. CDR1 is MNHEY, CDR2 SMNVEV, per germline (reference sequence). CDR3 size: 12 residues. CDR3 DNA: TGTGCCAGCAGACAGCCCAACTATGGCTACACCTTC. This codes for CASRQPNYGYTF.

Remarks on this clone: Other DNA sequences in the sample encode the same CDR3. The rearrangement uses TRBV6-1 and TRBJ1-5; D unresolved. The germline CDR1 and CDR2 sequences are MNHNS and SASEGT. V lost 3 bases to trimming and J lost 1 base, with 4 bases between them. CDR3 size: 13 residues. CDR3 DNA: TGTGCCAGCAGTGACGAAAGCAATCAGCCCCAGCATTTT. It yields the protein CASSDESNQPQHF.

The chain has TRBV5-6 and TRBJ2-7; weak D call: TRBD2 (5 bases). Germline lookup yields CDR1 SGHDT and CDR2 YYEEEE. The length of the CDR3 is 12 residues. V lost 1 base and J lost 10, with 12 bases in between. CDR3 bases: TGTGCCAGCAGCTTGAATAGCGCACCCCAGTACTTC. Translation gives CASSLNSAPQYF. Full variable domain (remainder filled in from reference TRBV5-6 and TRBJ2-7): DAGVTQSPTHLIKTRGQQVTLRCSPKSGHDTVSWYQQALGQGPQFIFQYYEEEERQRGNFPDRFSGHQFPNYSSELNVNALLLGDSALYLCASSLNSAPQYFGPGTRLTVT.

This clone was detected ten times or more. The chain links TRBV6-1 to TRBJ2-7, with a possible D match to TRBD2 (6 bases). The CDR3 is 14 amino acids. V was shortened by 1 base and J by 5 bases, with 12 bases between the two germline ends. Germline V lookup: CDR1 MNHNS, CDR2 SASEGT. The CDR3 nucleotides are TGTGCCAGCAGTGAAGGATCGGGAGCCCACGAGCAGTACTTC. Translating it yields CASSEGSGAHEQYF.

This chain connects TRBV28 to TRBJ1-2; 8 bases map to TRBD1. The CDR3 is 14 residues long. CDR1 and CDR2 from the germline V gene are MDHEN and SYDVKM. V was pared by 5 bases and J by 4 bases, with 6 bases of the junction left unmatched. CDR3 region: CASSPTGQAYGYTF. In DNA form, the CDR3 reads TGTGCCAGCAGTCCTACGGGACAGGCCTATGGCTACACCTTC.

This clone was detected a few times. The rearrangement links TRBV5-1 to TRBJ2-2, with D hard to call. Looked up from germline, CDR1 is SGHRS and CDR2 is YFSETQ. There are 15 residues in the CDR3. V lost 0 bases and J 5 bases, leaving 11 bases between the germline ends. CDR3 in amino acids: CASSLGWQRTGELFF. CDR3 nucleotides: TGCGCCAGCAGCTTGGGATGGCAGAGGACCGGGGAGCTGTTTTTT.